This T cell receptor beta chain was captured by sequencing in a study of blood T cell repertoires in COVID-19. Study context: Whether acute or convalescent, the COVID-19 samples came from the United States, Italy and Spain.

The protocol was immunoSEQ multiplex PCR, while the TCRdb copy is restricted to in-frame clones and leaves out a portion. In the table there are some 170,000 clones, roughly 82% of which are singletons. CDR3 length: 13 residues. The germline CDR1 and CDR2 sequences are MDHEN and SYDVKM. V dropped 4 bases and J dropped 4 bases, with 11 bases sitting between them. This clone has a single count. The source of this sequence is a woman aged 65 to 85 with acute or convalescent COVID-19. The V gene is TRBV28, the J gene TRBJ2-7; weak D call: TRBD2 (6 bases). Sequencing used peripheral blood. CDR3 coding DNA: TGTGCCAGCAGTTACACCCGGGGGTACGAGCAGTACTTC. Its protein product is CASSYTRGYEQYF. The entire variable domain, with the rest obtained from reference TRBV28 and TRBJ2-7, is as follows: DVKVTQSSRYLVKRTGEKVFLECVQDMDHENMFWYRQDPGLGLRLIYFSYDVKMKEKGDIPEGYSVSREKKERFSLILESASTNQTSMYLCASSYTRGYEQYFGPGTRLTVT.